This T cell receptor (beta chain) was observed in a study of cytotoxic CD8 clonotypes in ibrutinib-treated CLL. Study-wide points: For progressing versus sustained-remission patients, sampling times were not the same. Circulating CD8+ T-cell counts were tracked by baseline clonality, which exceeded that of age-matched healthy donors.

The method was immunoSEQ multiplex PCR; TCRdb's version includes in-frame clones alone and lacks a portion of them. The repertoire holds 200,000 to 250,000 clones, with about four fifths as singletons. This clone has more than one count but fewer than ten. Its matching antigen is unknown. V gave up 0 bases and J gave up 6 bases, with 18 bases separating them. The germline CDR1 and CDR2 sequences are MNHNS and SASEGT. The CDR3 is made up of 17 amino acids. The TCR was taken from a human donor with chronic lymphocytic leukemia. The J gene is TRBJ1-5, the V gene TRBV6-1; TRBD1 is a possible D gene (6 bases). The sequences come from PBMCs, collected after 12 months of ibrutinib treatment. CDR3 protein: CASSEAEWEGVLQPQHF. CDR3 bases: TGTGCCAGCAGTGAAGCCGAGTGGGAGGGGGTGCTTCAGCCCCAGCATTTT.